The subject of this entry is one TCR beta chain. This entry comes from a study of Ad26.COV2.S vaccination and SARS-CoV-2 variants. CDR3 size: 15 residues. Germline V lookup: CDR1 MGHRA, CDR2 YSYEKL. V lost 4 bases, J lost 4 bases, and 14 bases lay in between. Treatment in this sample: 19 received Ad26.COV2.S at low or high dose, single or two shots; several received placebo; per-sample allocation not given. Sampling was performed 63 days after the first vaccine or placebo injection. Boston supplied an adult donor aged 18-55 years. The protocol was immunoSEQ multiplex PCR, while the TCRdb copy is restricted to in-frame clones and leaves out a portion. The sample lists approximately 400,000 clones, around 83% occurring once.

This chain uses TRBV4-1 with TRBJ1-5; perhaps TRBD1 as D (6 bases). The source of this sequence is a person between 18 and 65 years old who received the Ad26.COV2.S COVID-19 vaccine or a placebo. The material was peripheral blood, obtained in a trial of Ad26.COV2.S vaccine versus placebo. The CDR3 DNA follows: TGCGCCAGCAGCCGGGGGCCAGGGCCAAATCAGCCCCAGCATTTT. Protein: CASSRGPGPNQPQHF.